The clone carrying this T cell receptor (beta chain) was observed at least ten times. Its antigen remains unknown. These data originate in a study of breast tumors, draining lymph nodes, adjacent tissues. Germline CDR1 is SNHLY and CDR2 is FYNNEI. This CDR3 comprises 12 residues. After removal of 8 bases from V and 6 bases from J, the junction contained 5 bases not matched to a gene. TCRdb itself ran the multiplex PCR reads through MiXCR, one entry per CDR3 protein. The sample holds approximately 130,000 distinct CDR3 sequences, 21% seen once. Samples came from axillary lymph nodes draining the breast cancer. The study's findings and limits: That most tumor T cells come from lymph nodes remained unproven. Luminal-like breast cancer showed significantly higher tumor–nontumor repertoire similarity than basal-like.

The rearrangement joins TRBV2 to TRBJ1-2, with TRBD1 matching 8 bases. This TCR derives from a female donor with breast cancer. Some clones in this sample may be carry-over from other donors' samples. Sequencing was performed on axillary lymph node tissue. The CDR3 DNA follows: TGTGCCAGCCAGGACAGGGTAGATGGCTACACCTTC. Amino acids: CASQDRVDGYTF.